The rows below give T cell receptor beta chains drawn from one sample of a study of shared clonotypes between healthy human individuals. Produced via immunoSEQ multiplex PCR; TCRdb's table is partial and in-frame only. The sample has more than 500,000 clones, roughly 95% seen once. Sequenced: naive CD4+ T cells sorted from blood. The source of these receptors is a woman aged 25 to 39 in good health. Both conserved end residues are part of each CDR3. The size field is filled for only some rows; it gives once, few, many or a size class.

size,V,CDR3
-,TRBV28,CASTPHAGNSETQYF
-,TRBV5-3,CARSLVGRNTEAFF
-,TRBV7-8,CASSFWSAASGTDTQYF
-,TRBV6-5,CASSYMGLNEKLFF
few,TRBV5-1,CASSLEGASGYTF
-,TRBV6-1,CASSEMGGLDKLFF
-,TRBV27,CASSSNFPTGSVRKNIQYF
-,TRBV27,CASSLSTTTETQYF
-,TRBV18,CASSPGTGGVKETQYF
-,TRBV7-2,CASSLASGVYEQYF
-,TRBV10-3,CAISGVSQETQYF
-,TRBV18,CASSPGLGSGNTIYF
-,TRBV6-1,CASSGTGPDTQYF
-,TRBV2,CASSGGRDQPQHF
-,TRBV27,CASSFGPLTEQYF
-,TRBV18,CASSHSPNTGELFF
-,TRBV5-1,CASSLAGAYGNTIYF
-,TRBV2,CASSALTSNYEQYF
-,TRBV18,CASSLLPRTYNEQFF
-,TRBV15,CATSRGVGPYSNQPQHF
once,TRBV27,CASSLGTGNGQPQHF
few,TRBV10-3,CAIEGAGEYEQYF